One sample yielded the 26 T cell receptor beta chains listed below, sequenced in a study of radiation and T cells in renal cell carcinoma. Noted time point: blood 2 weeks post-SBRT. Indicated treatment: 15 Gy SBRT to primary tumor, nephrectomy 4 weeks later. Libraries were prepared by immunoSEQ multiplex PCR; TCRdb keeps only in-frame clonotypes and omits some of them. The sample lists roughly 75,000 clones; around 76% were seen once. The material was blood, obtained from a patient whose treatment included radiotherapy and nephrectomy. The receptors were gathered from a man aged 55 to 69 with renal cell carcinoma.

The rearrangement links TRBV18 to TRBJ2-5, with TRBD2 as a possible D gene (7 bases). Per the germline V gene, CDR1 is KGHSH and CDR2 is LQKENI. V lost 7 bases to trimming and J lost 5 bases, with 23 bases between them. The length of the CDR3 is 16 residues. The CDR3 DNA reads as TGTGCCAGCTTCCCAGGGGCGGCGGGAGTTTATGAGACCCAGTACTTC. Amino acids: CASFPGAAGVYETQYF.

This rearrangement joins TRBV7-2 to TRBJ2-5; 12 nucleotides line up with TRBD2. The germline V gene encodes CDR1 SGHTA and CDR2 FQGNSA. This CDR3 has 15 amino acids. The trim removed 5 bases at V and 11 bases at J, leaving 12 bases unmatched. CDR3 DNA sequence: TGTGCCAGCAGCCCCGTGACTAGCGGGAGTGGGGAGCAGTACTTC. It specifies CASSPVTSGSGEQYF. Full variable domain (outside the CDR3, taken from reference TRBV7-2 and TRBJ2-5): GAGVSQSPSNKVTEKGKDVELRCDPISGHTALYWYRQSLGQGLEFLIYFQGNSAPDKSGLPSDRFSAERTGGSVSTLTIQRTQQEDSAVYLCASSPVTSGSGEQYFGPGTRLLVL.

The chain uses TRBV28 and TRBJ2-7; TRBD1 aligns across 9 bases. Germline values: CDR1 MDHEN, CDR2 SYDVKM. CDR3 size: 13 residues. Trimming at V came to 10 bases and at J to 0 bases, leaving 4 bases not matched to a gene. The CDR3 loop is CATRDRASYEQYF. CDR3 nucleotide sequence: TGTGCCACCCGGGACAGGGCCTCCTACGAGCAGTACTTC.

The chain employs TRBV4-2 and TRBJ2-3; D is uncertain. The V and J ends lost 2 bases and 0 bases respectively, with 9 bases between them. CDR3 length: 15 residues. Looked up from germline, CDR1 is LGHNA and CDR2 is YNFKEQ. This CDR3 reads CASSQSPGSTDTQYF. Written as DNA, the CDR3 is TGTGCCAGCAGCCAATCCCCTGGTAGCACAGATACGCAGTATTTT.

This clone is a singleton in its sample. This CDR3 is CASSRAGRETQYF. The CDR3, as DNA: TGTGCCAGCAGCCGTGCCGGGCGGGAGACCCAGTACTTC. The chain carries TRBV5-4 and TRBJ2-5; D not certain. CDR3 length: 13 amino acids. The germline V gene encodes CDR1 SGHNT and CDR2 YYREEE (reference sequence). V was pared by 4 bases and J by 5 bases, with 12 bases between.

The rearrangement uses TRBV11-2 and TRBJ1-6; unclear D gene. The CDR3 totals 16 residues. V shed 1 base and J shed 0 bases, with 7 bases lying between them. The V gene's germline CDR1 is SGHAT and CDR2 FQNNGV. The CDR3 region is CASSLVSGSYNSPLHF. The DNA of the CDR3 is TGTGCCAGCAGCTTAGTCAGCGGCTCCTATAATTCACCCCTCCACTTT.

The rearrangement links TRBV27 to TRBJ2-3; no clear D. The CDR3 totals 14 residues. The germline V gene encodes CDR1 MNHEY and CDR2 SMNVEV (reference sequence). The ends were cut back, 0 bases at V and 2 bases at J, with 6 bases in the middle. Here the CDR3 reads CASSLSGPTDTQYF. The CDR3 nucleotides read TGTGCCAGCAGTTTATCAGGTCCCACAGATACGCAGTATTTT.

V usage is TRBV5-1 and J usage is TRBJ2-3, with 14 bases lining up with TRBD2. The V segment lost 4 bases and the J segment 8 bases; nucleotides outside the gene matches: 9. The CDR3 has 16 amino acids. Germline values: CDR1 SGHRS, CDR2 YFSETQ. The DNA of the CDR3 is TGCGCCAGCAGCCCCGGGACTAGCGGGAGCTGGCGTACGCAGTATTTT. This gives the protein CASSPGTSGSWRTQYF.

The V gene is TRBV10-2, the J gene TRBJ2-5; D unclear. CDR1 WSHSY and CDR2 SAAADI come from the germline V gene. Trimming took off 3 bases at V and 0 bases at J, with 8 bases between the two ends. There are 14 residues in the CDR3. CDR3 bases: TGCGCCAGCAGTGAAGGGCCATACCAAGAGACCCAGTACTTC. It encodes CASSEGPYQETQYF.

The rearrangement uses TRBV18 and TRBJ2-1, with 9 positions matching TRBD2. The CDR3 is 16 amino acids. V gave up 6 bases and J gave up 1 base; unmatched junction bases: 7. The germline V gene encodes CDR1 KGHSH and CDR2 LQKENI. The CDR3 DNA reads as TGTGCCAGCTCGCTGACTAGCGGCCTTTCCTACAATGAGCAGTTCTTC. This codes for CASSLTSGLSYNEQFF. The full variable domain, with the rest looked up from reference TRBV18 and TRBJ2-1, is NAGVMQNPRHLVRRRGQEARLRCSPMKGHSHVYWYRQLPEEGLKFMVYLQKENIIDESGMPKERFSAEFPKEGPSILRIQQVVRGDSAAYFCASSLTSGLSYNEQFFGPGTRLTVL.

CDR3 DNA sequence: TGCGCCAGCAATCAGGGGGCCGACACCGGGGAGCTGTTTTTT. Translated, it gives CASNQGADTGELFF. The rearrangement uses TRBV5-1 and TRBJ2-2, with 8 bases lining up with TRBD1. Germline CDR1 SGHRS, CDR2 YFSETQ. Unmatched junction bases numbered 4, after V lost 6 bases and J lost 3 bases. The CDR3 contains 14 residues.

The V gene is TRBV6-1, the J gene TRBJ2-6; the match to TRBD1 covers 7 bases. This CDR3 has 15 residues. CDR1 is MNHNS and CDR2 is SASEGT in the germline V gene. V trimming: 4 bases; J trimming: 2 bases; junction bases outside the gene matches: 2. The CDR3, as DNA: TGTGCCAGCAGTGTGCAGGGGGCTGGGGCCAACGTCCTGACTTTC. Its protein is CASSVQGAGANVLTF.

The CDR3: CASSVGTPEQFF. The DNA for the CDR3 is TGTGCCAGCAGTGTTGGGACTCCCGAGCAGTTCTTC. The J gene is TRBJ2-1, the V gene TRBV25-1, with a tentative D call TRBD2 (6 bases). The germline V and J ends were trimmed by 4 bases and 10 bases, with 11 bases remaining between them. The CDR3 is 12 amino acids. Germline lookup yields CDR1 MGHDK and CDR2 SYGVNS.

V usage is TRBV27 and J usage is TRBJ2-7; TRBD2 matches at 10 bases. After removal of 2 bases from V and 5 bases from J, the junction contained 3 bases not matched to a gene. The CDR3 sequence is 14 residues long. Germline V gene sequence: CDR1 MNHEY, CDR2 SMNVEV (reference sequence). CDR3 region: CASSLVLAGNEQYF. CDR3 DNA sequence: TGTGCCAGCAGTTTAGTACTAGCGGGAAACGAGCAGTACTTC.

This clone was counted only a few times. The gene calls are TRBV7-2 and TRBJ2-7; 8 nucleotides line up with TRBD1. There are 13 residues in the CDR3. V gave up 7 bases and J gave up 4 bases; unmatched junction bases: 6. CDR1 is SGHTA and CDR2 is FQGNSA in the germline V gene. DNA of the CDR3: TGTGCCAGCAACCGACAGGGGATGTACGAGCAGTACTTC. Translation gives CASNRQGMYEQYF.

The V gene is TRBV10-1, the J gene TRBJ2-5; tentatively, D is TRBD1 (6 bases). The V gene lost 0 bases and the J gene lost 4 bases, with 9 bases spanning the gap. This CDR3 comprises 14 residues. Per germline, CDR1 WNHNN and CDR2 SYGVQD (reference sequence). This CDR3 is CASSESSGAETQYF. The CDR3, as DNA: TGCGCCAGCAGTGAGTCGTCAGGGGCAGAGACCCAGTACTTC.

This chain links TRBV18 with TRBJ2-7; possible D gene TRBD1, 5 bases. This CDR3 has 15 residues. Germline values: CDR1 KGHSH, CDR2 LQKENI. V was trimmed by 3 bases and J by 2 bases, leaving 14 bases between them. The CDR3 loop reads CASSPFGASPYEQYF. The DNA for the CDR3 is TGTGCCAGCTCACCTTTTGGGGCATCCCCCTACGAGCAGTACTTC.

Only one count was recorded for this clone. The rearrangement uses TRBV5-1 and TRBJ1-2; the D gene is possibly TRBD1 (5 bases). The V and J ends lost 3 bases and 5 bases respectively, with 14 bases between them. Per germline, CDR1 SGHRS and CDR2 YFSETQ. The CDR3 spans 14 residues. The CDR3 DNA is TGCGCCAGCAGCTCGGGACTGCCTAGTTATGGCTACACCTTC. Its translation is CASSSGLPSYGYTF.

The V and J genes are TRBV10-3 and TRBJ1-1, with 7 bases lining up with TRBD1. Looked up from germline, CDR1 is ENHRY and CDR2 is SYGVKD. The CDR3 contains 14 residues. V trimming: 1 base; J trimming: 6 bases; junction bases outside the gene matches: 5. CDR3: CAISEFGRGAEAFF. CDR3 DNA sequence: TGTGCCATCAGTGAGTTCGGCAGGGGGGCTGAAGCTTTCTTT.

The chain is built from TRBV11-2 and TRBJ2-7; 7 bases match TRBD1. With V trimmed by 4 bases and J by 1 base, 1 base remained unmatched. CDR1 SGHAT and CDR2 FQNNGV come from the germline V gene. This CDR3 has 13 amino acids. CDR3 nucleotides: TGTGCCAGCAGCTCACAGGGGTCCTACGAGCAGTACTTC. Translated, it gives CASSSQGSYEQYF.

The gene calls are TRBV19 and TRBJ1-1; the match to TRBD1 covers 8 bases. The germline V gene encodes CDR1 LNHDA and CDR2 SQIVND (reference sequence). The CDR3 has 16 amino acids. J gave up 1 base and V 2 bases, and 6 bases lay outside the gene matches. CDR3 residues: CASSISRQGTNTEAFF. The CDR3 DNA is TGTGCCAGTAGTATAAGTCGACAGGGGACGAACACTGAAGCTTTCTTT.

The V call is TRBV6-1, the J call TRBJ2-5; 7 nucleotides align to TRBD2. The CDR3 covers 13 residues. Germline V gene lookup returns CDR1 MNHNS and CDR2 SASEGT. The trim removed 4 bases at V and 5 bases at J, leaving 4 bases unmatched. DNA of the CDR3: TGTGCCAGCAGTGGGGGAGGGATGGAGACCCAGTACTTC. Its protein product is CASSGGGMETQYF.

This clone was recorded a few times. V gene TRBV6-5 combines with J gene TRBJ1-1; no firm D call. Per the germline V gene, CDR1 is MNHEY and CDR2 is SVGAGI. The CDR3 totals 12 residues. Trimming stripped 6 bases from V and 10 bases from J, with 15 bases between. The CDR3 sequence: CASRHSTGRAFF. In nucleotides, the CDR3 is TGTGCCAGCAGACACTCGACGGGTCGAGCTTTCTTT.

The chain is built from TRBV9 and TRBJ2-1; perhaps TRBD2 as D (6 bases). Per the germline V gene, CDR1 is SGDLS and CDR2 is YYNGEE. Trimming left V 4 bases short and J 6 bases short, with 14 bases between. The CDR3 is 14 amino acids. The CDR3 loop reads CASSLRESGNEQFF. In DNA form, the CDR3 reads TGTGCCAGCAGCCTCCGGGAGTCCGGCAATGAGCAGTTCTTC.

This clone has more than one count but fewer than ten. This chain links TRBV5-6 with TRBJ1-2; D not certain. With 0 bases removed from V and 1 base from J, the gap between germline ends came to 7 bases. Germline lookup yields CDR1 SGHDT and CDR2 YYEEEE. The CDR3 is made up of 14 amino acids. CDR3 bases: TGTGCCAGCAGCTTGGGGACGGATAACTATGGCTACACCTTC. Amino acids: CASSLGTDNYGYTF. Full variable domain (outside the CDR3, taken from reference TRBV5-6 and TRBJ1-2): DAGVTQSPTHLIKTRGQQVTLRCSPKSGHDTVSWYQQALGQGPQFIFQYYEEEERQRGNFPDRFSGHQFPNYSSELNVNALLLGDSALYLCASSLGTDNYGYTFGSGTRLTVV.

This clone showed up just a few times. The rearrangement joins TRBV28 to TRBJ2-1; maybe TRBD2 (5 bases). CDR3 length: 17 residues. Germline lookup yields CDR1 MDHEN and CDR2 SYDVKM. V dropped 3 bases and J dropped 0 bases, with 15 bases sitting between them. DNA of the CDR3: TGTGCCAGCAGTTTGCGAGGGTACCGGAGCTCCTACAATGAGCAGTTCTTC. It specifies CASSLRGYRSSYNEQFF.